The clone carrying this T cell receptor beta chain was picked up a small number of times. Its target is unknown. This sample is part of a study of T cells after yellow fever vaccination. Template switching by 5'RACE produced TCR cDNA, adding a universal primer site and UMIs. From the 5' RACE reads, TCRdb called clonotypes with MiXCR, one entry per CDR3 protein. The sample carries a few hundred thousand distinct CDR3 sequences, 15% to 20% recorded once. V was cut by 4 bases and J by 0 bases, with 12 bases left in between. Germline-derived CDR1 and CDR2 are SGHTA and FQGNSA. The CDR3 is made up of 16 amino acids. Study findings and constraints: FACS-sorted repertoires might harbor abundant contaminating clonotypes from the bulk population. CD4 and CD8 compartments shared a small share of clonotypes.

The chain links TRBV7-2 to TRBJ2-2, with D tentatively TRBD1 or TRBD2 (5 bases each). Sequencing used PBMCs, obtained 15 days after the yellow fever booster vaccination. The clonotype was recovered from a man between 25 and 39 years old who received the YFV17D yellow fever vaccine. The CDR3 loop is CASSYRGPANTGELFF. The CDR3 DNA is TGTGCCAGCAGCTACCGGGGCCCCGCGAACACCGGGGAGCTGTTTTTT. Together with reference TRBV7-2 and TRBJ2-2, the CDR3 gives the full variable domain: GAGVSQSPSNKVTEKGKDVELRCDPISGHTALYWYRQSLGQGLEFLIYFQGNSAPDKSGLPSDRFSAERTGGSVSTLTIQRTQQEDSAVYLCASSYRGPANTGELFFGEGSRLTVL.